The 21 T cell receptor beta chains listed next were all sequenced from one sample in a study of blood T cell repertoires in COVID-19. Method: immunoSEQ multiplex PCR; TCRdb's copy keeps in-frame clones and lacks some. The sample has more than 100,000 clones; 82% are singletons. The sequencing sample was made of peripheral blood. The receptors derive from an older woman with acute or convalescent COVID-19.

The rearrangement joins TRBV29-1 to TRBJ1-1; TRBD1 agrees at 7 bases. Germline V gene sequence: CDR1 SQVTM, CDR2 ANQGSEA. V was pared by 5 bases and J by 0 bases, with 15 bases of the junction left unmatched. This CDR3 has 17 residues. CDR3 sequence: CSVRGQDLLLMNTEAFF. The DNA for the CDR3 is TGCAGCGTTCGAGGACAGGACCTCCTTCTTATGAACACTGAAGCTTTCTTT.

The chain joins TRBV7-9 to TRBJ1-1; tentatively, D is TRBD1 (5 bases). V was cut by 5 bases and J by 4 bases, with 17 bases left in between. The CDR3 totals 15 residues. In germline, CDR1 is SEHNR, CDR2 FQNEAQ (reference sequence). CDR3 nucleotide sequence: TGTGCCAGCAGCCCGCCGGGACTCAGATCCACTGAAGCTTTCTTT. Protein sequence: CASSPPGLRSTEAFF.

The V gene is TRBV2, the J gene TRBJ2-1; 9 bases are a match to TRBD2. Germline V CDR1 and CDR2: SNHLY, FYNNEI. The CDR3 consists of 15 residues. The V and J ends lost 2 bases and 3 bases, in that order; junction bases with no gene match: 2. CDR3 sequence reads: CASSERGGVYNEQFF. The CDR3, as DNA: TGTGCCAGCAGTGAACGCGGGGGGGTCTACAATGAGCAGTTCTTC.

This chain connects TRBV7-3 to TRBJ1-1; 8 positions match TRBD1. The CDR3 is 13 amino acids. Germline V gives CDR1 SGHTA, CDR2 FQGTGA. Germline trimming cut 4 bases from V and 4 bases from J; bases unmatched to any gene: 2. The CDR3 coding sequence is TGTGCCAGCAGCTCGGGGACAGGCACTGAAGCTTTCTTT. Protein sequence: CASSSGTGTEAFF.

This clone appeared a few times. V is TRBV19 and J is TRBJ1-3; D call uncertain. Germline lookup yields CDR1 LNHDA and CDR2 SQIVND (reference sequence). Trimming removed 3 bases at V and 1 base at J, with 4 bases between. The CDR3 consists of 13 residues. Here the CDR3 reads CASSITSGNTIYF. The DNA for the CDR3 is TGTGCCAGTAGTATCACATCTGGAAACACCATATATTTT.

This chain links TRBV5-1 with TRBJ1-4; the D gene is possibly TRBD1 (6 bases). V gave up 4 bases and J gave up 8 bases, with 18 bases separating them. This CDR3 has 15 residues. Germline CDR1 reads SGHRS; CDR2 reads YFSETQ. CDR3 bases: TGCGCCAGCAGCAGCGCGCCCGGGACAATGGAAAAACTGTTTTTT. Encoded protein: CASSSAPGTMEKLFF.

This clone was picked up one time. The chain is built from TRBV9 and TRBJ1-2; a possible D gene is TRBD1 (6 bases). Trimming pared 3 bases from V and 5 bases from J, leaving 26 bases between. Germline-derived CDR1 and CDR2 are SGDLS and YYNGEE. This CDR3 has 18 amino acids. The CDR3 loop is CASSGTGGANPLLYGYTF. DNA for the CDR3: TGTGCCAGCAGCGGGACCGGGGGGGCTAACCCCCTACTATATGGCTACACCTTC.

This sequence joins TRBV2 and TRBJ2-5, with TRBD2 matching over 12 bases. The trim removed 6 bases at V and 5 bases at J, leaving 13 bases unmatched. CDR1 SNHLY and CDR2 FYNNEI come from the germline V gene. This CDR3 has 17 residues. CDR3 sequence (DNA): TGTGCCAGCAGGGCTGGACTAGCGGGGAGTCGAGTCGAGACCCAGTACTTC. This translates into CASRAGLAGSRVETQYF.

V and J are TRBV6-2 or TRBV6-3 and TRBJ2-3; D might be TRBD2 (7 bases). Germline assignment: CDR1 MNHEY and CDR2 SVGEGT. Trimming left V 2 bases short and J 6 bases short, with 15 bases between. The CDR3 spans 15 residues. The DNA for the CDR3 is TGTGCCAGCAGTTACGCGGGGGCCGGGACGGATACGCAGTATTTT. Protein product: CASSYAGAGTDTQYF.

The table lists this clone with a count of one. The CDR3 reads CASSPDMSSKLFF. DNA for the CDR3: TGTGCCAGCAGCCCGGACATGAGTTCAAAACTGTTTTTT. V usage is TRBV7-6 and J usage is TRBJ1-4; D possibly corresponds to TRBD1 (5 bases). The CDR3 has 13 residues. The V gene lost 5 bases and the J gene lost 10 bases, with 14 bases spanning the gap. The germline CDR1 and CDR2 sequences are SGHVS and FNYEAQ.

The rearrangement links TRBV6-2 or TRBV6-3 to TRBJ2-2; 7 bases line up with TRBD2. This CDR3 contains 15 residues. The V segment lost 8 bases and the J segment 2 bases; nucleotides outside the gene matches: 8. The germline V gene has CDR1 MNHEY and CDR2 SVGEGT. The CDR3 nucleotides read TGTGCCAGCGGCCCCGGGACTACAAACACCGGGGAGCTGTTTTTT. This sequence encodes CASGPGTTNTGELFF.

The chain recombines TRBV11-3 with TRBJ2-3, with 8 bases fitting TRBD2. This CDR3 contains 14 residues. Germline lookup yields CDR1 SGHNT and CDR2 YENEEA. The junction had 4 bases not matched to a gene; V was cut back by 5 bases and J by 3 bases. In DNA, the CDR3 is TGTGCCAGCAGCCTAGGGACTAGGACAGATACGCAGTATTTT. Translation gives CASSLGTRTDTQYF.

The V call is TRBV11-2, the J call TRBJ1-1; tentatively, D is TRBD1 (6 bases). Germline values: CDR1 SGHAT, CDR2 FQNNGV. The V end lost 2 bases, the J end lost 0 bases, and 7 bases lay between the germline ends. This CDR3 region has 14 residues. As DNA, the CDR3 is TGTGCCAGCAGCTTAACAGGGTTGAACACTGAAGCTTTCTTT. Residues: CASSLTGLNTEAFF.

In regard to this clone: The junction and the germline gene differ at one end; a read error may be behind it. The genes are TRBV6-6 and TRBJ1-1; D possibly corresponds to TRBD1 (5 bases). The CDR3 extends over 12 amino acids. CDR1 and CDR2 from the germline V gene are MNHNY and SVGAGI (reference sequence). This chain's CDR3 is CASSYIEGGAVF. Here the CDR3 DNA reads TGTGCCAGCAGTTACATCGAGGGCGGGGCAGTCTTT.

This rearrangement joins TRBV7-9 to TRBJ2-7; D gene ambiguous. CDR3 length: 13 residues. The germline CDR1 and CDR2 sequences are SEHNR and FQNEAQ (reference sequence). V lost 1 base and J lost 5, with 9 bases in between. The CDR3 loop reads CASSLDAVHEQYF. The CDR3, as DNA: TGTGCCAGCAGCTTAGACGCGGTCCACGAGCAGTACTTC.

J is TRBJ1-1 and V is TRBV11-3, with a tentative D call TRBD1 (6 bases). CDR3 length: 13 amino acids. In germline, CDR1 is SGHNT, CDR2 YENEEA. V gave up 4 bases and J gave up 8 bases, with 14 bases separating them. The CDR3 is CASSSQGSLEAFF. In DNA, the CDR3 is TGTGCCAGCAGCTCTCAGGGGAGTCTCGAAGCTTTCTTT. The entire variable domain, with the rest obtained from reference TRBV11-3 and TRBJ1-1, is as follows: EAGVVQSPRYKIIEKKQPVAFWCNPISGHNTLYWYLQNLGQGPELLIRYENEEAVDDSQLPKDRFSAERLKGVDSTLKIQPAELGDSAVYLCASSSQGSLEAFFGQGTRLTVV.

The chain uses TRBV18 and TRBJ1-2; D gene unclear. The V gene's germline CDR1 is KGHSH and CDR2 LQKENI. CDR3 length: 16 residues. Trimming took off 2 bases at V and 5 bases at J, with 18 bases between the two ends. CDR3 region: CASSPGESLKGYGYTF. CDR3 nucleotide sequence: TGTGCCAGCTCACCAGGGGAGAGCTTAAAGGGATATGGCTACACCTTC.

J is TRBJ1-3 and V is TRBV9; D ambiguous. Deletions cut 0 bases from V and 3 bases from J, with 7 bases between. The CDR3 sequence is 14 residues long. Germline loops: CDR1 SGDLS, CDR2 YYNGEE. For the CDR3, the DNA is TGTGCCAGCAGCGTAGATCACAGTGGAAACACCATATATTTT. Translated, it gives CASSVDHSGNTIYF. The variable domain in full, with the rest retrieved from reference TRBV9 and TRBJ1-3, is DSGVTQTPKHLITATGQRVTLRCSPRSGDLSVYWYQQSLDQGLQFLIQYYNGEERAKGNILERFSAQQFPDLHSELNLSSLELGDSALYFCASSVDHSGNTIYFGEGSWLTVV.

V usage is TRBV10-1 and J usage is TRBJ2-1; D unclear. Germline V gene data show CDR1 as WNHNN and CDR2 as SYGVQD (reference sequence). This CDR3 comprises 11 residues. The ends were cut back, 9 bases at V and 5 bases at J, with 8 bases in the middle. The CDR3 spells CASLFDNEQFF. The CDR3 coding sequence is TGCGCCAGTCTATTCGACAATGAGCAGTTCTTC.

V gene TRBV4-3 combines with J gene TRBJ2-1, with D possibly matching TRBD2 (5 bases). This CDR3 contains 14 residues. Per germline, CDR1 LGHNA and CDR2 YSLEER. The V gene lost 0 bases and the J gene lost 8 bases, with 11 bases spanning the gap. In DNA, the CDR3 is TGCGCCAGCAGCCAAGATCTAGGGAGCTATGAGCAGTTCTTC. Translated: CASSQDLGSYEQFF.

This chain joins TRBV9 and TRBJ2-1, with 7 bases fitting TRBD2. V lost 0 bases to trimming and J lost 7 bases; unmatched junction nucleotides: 7. Germline V gene sequence: CDR1 SGDLS, CDR2 YYNGEE. The CDR3 contains 15 residues. CDR3 sequence reads: CASSVAGLGGNEQFF. CDR3 coding DNA: TGTGCCAGCAGCGTAGCAGGATTGGGGGGGAATGAGCAGTTCTTC.